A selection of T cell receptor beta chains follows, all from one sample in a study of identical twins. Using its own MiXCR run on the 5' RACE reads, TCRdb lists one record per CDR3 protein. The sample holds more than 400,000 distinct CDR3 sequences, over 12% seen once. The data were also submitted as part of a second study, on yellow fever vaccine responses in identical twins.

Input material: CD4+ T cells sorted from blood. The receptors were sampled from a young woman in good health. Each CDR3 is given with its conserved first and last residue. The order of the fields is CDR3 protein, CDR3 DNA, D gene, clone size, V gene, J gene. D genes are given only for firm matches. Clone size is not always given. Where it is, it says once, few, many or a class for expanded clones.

CDR3: CATKNNEQFF; DNA: TGTGCCACCAAAAACAATGAGCAGTTCTTC; D: .; size: few; V: TRBV24-1; J: TRBJ2-1
CDR3: CSAATSGSYEQYF; DNA: TGCAGTGCTGCGACTAGCGGGTCCTACGAGCAGTACTTC; D: TRBD2; size: few; V: TRBV20-1; J: TRBJ2-7
CDR3: CAIRILAGGNEQFF; DNA: TGTGCCATCAGGATACTAGCGGGAGGGAATGAGCAGTTCTTC; D: TRBD2; size: few; V: TRBV10-3; J: TRBJ2-1
CDR3: CASSEDTSGGETQYF; DNA: TGTGCCAGCAGTGAAGATACTAGCGGGGGAGAGACCCAGTACTTC; D: TRBD2; size: few; V: TRBV2; J: TRBJ2-5
CDR3: CASSKGRDRGREKLFF; DNA: TGCGCCAGCAGCAAGGGCCGGGACAGGGGTCGTGAAAAACTGTTTTTT; D: TRBD1; size: few; V: TRBV5-1; J: TRBJ1-4
CDR3: CASSPIQGSLNTGELFF; DNA: TGTGCCAGCAGTCCCATTCAGGGGTCCCTGAACACCGGGGAGCTGTTTTTT; D: .; size: .; V: TRBV12-3/TRBV12-4; J: TRBJ2-2
CDR3: CASSTSGDPSYNEQFF; DNA: TGTGCCAGCAGCACAAGCGGGGATCCCTCCTACAATGAGCAGTTCTTC; D: TRBD2; size: few; V: TRBV2; J: TRBJ2-1
CDR3: CASSRGQGLVHLHF; DNA: TGTGCCAGCAGCCGAGGACAGGGTTTAGTTCACCTCCACTTT; D: TRBD1; size: many; V: TRBV12-3/TRBV12-4; J: TRBJ1-6
CDR3: CASSLKRQGVTNEQFF; DNA: TGCGCCAGCAGCCTGAAAAGACAGGGGGTCACGAATGAGCAGTTCTTC; D: TRBD1; size: few; V: TRBV5-1; J: TRBJ2-1
CDR3: CASSLGRDGYTF; DNA: TGTGCCAGCAGCTTGGGCCGGGATGGCTACACCTTC; D: .; size: .; V: TRBV5-4; J: TRBJ1-2
CDR3: CASSIQTASGANVLTF; DNA: TGCGCCAGCAGCATTCAGACAGCCTCTGGGGCCAACGTCCTGACTTTC; D: .; size: few; V: TRBV5-1; J: TRBJ2-6
CDR3: CSARQDRGAPQHF; DNA: TGCAGTGCTAGACAAGACAGGGGAGCGCCCCAGCATTTT; D: TRBD1; size: few; V: TRBV20-1; J: TRBJ1-5
CDR3: CSAPSSDTQYF; DNA: TGCAGTGCCCCGTCTTCAGATACGCAGTATTTT; D: .; size: few; V: TRBV20-1; J: TRBJ2-3
CDR3: CASSHRQDYTF; DNA: TGTGCCAGCAGTCATAGACAGGACTACACCTTC; D: .; size: few; V: TRBV12-3/TRBV12-4; J: TRBJ1-2
CDR3: CSAQGQGGAGELFF; DNA: TGCAGTGCTCAGGGACAGGGGGGAGCCGGGGAGCTGTTTTTT; D: TRBD1; size: .; V: TRBV20-1; J: TRBJ2-2
CDR3: CASSLEGQEGNEQFF; DNA: TGCGCCAGCAGCTTGGAGGGACAGGAGGGTAATGAGCAGTTCTTC; D: TRBD1; size: few; V: TRBV5-1; J: TRBJ2-1
CDR3: CASGLAWGEQYF; DNA: TGTGCCAGCGGACTCGCTTGGGGCGAGCAGTACTTC; D: .; size: few; V: TRBV3-1; J: TRBJ2-7
CDR3: CASSRESTTQYF; DNA: TGTGCCAGCAGCCGCGAATCGACCACGCAGTATTTT; D: .; size: .; V: TRBV3-1; J: TRBJ2-3
CDR3: CASSRGQGSAEAFF; DNA: TGTGCCAGCAGTCGGGGGCAGGGGAGCGCTGAAGCTTTCTTT; D: .; size: few; V: TRBV25-1; J: TRBJ1-1
CDR3: CASSRPGGDAEAFF; DNA: TGTGCCAGCAGTCGCCCAGGGGGTGACGCTGAAGCTTTCTTT; D: TRBD1; size: .; V: TRBV28; J: TRBJ1-1
CDR3: CASSLDRRGPSGNTIYF; DNA: TGTGCCAGCAGCTTAGATCGACGGGGGCCCTCTGGAAACACCATATATTTT; D: .; size: few; V: TRBV11-2; J: TRBJ1-3
CDR3: CASSPNSRKASNEQFF; DNA: TGTGCCAGCTCACCAAACAGCCGAAAAGCGAGCAATGAGCAGTTCTTC; D: .; size: few; V: TRBV18; J: TRBJ2-1
CDR3: CASSQGRLEQFF; DNA: TGTGCCAGCAGCCAAGGGAGACTTGAGCAGTTCTTC; D: .; size: few; V: TRBV3-1; J: TRBJ2-1
CDR3: CASSLDGQPNTEAFF; DNA: TGCGCCAGCAGCTTGGATGGACAACCGAACACTGAAGCTTTCTTT; D: .; size: many; V: TRBV5-1; J: TRBJ1-1
CDR3: CASSLEAFYGYTF; DNA: TGTGCCAGCAGTTTAGAAGCTTTCTATGGCTACACCTTC; D: .; size: few; V: TRBV28; J: TRBJ1-2
CDR3: CSAVPGLAGQTYEQYF; DNA: TGCAGTGCTGTCCCGGGACTAGCGGGGCAGACCTACGAGCAGTACTTC; D: TRBD2; size: .; V: TRBV20-1; J: TRBJ2-7